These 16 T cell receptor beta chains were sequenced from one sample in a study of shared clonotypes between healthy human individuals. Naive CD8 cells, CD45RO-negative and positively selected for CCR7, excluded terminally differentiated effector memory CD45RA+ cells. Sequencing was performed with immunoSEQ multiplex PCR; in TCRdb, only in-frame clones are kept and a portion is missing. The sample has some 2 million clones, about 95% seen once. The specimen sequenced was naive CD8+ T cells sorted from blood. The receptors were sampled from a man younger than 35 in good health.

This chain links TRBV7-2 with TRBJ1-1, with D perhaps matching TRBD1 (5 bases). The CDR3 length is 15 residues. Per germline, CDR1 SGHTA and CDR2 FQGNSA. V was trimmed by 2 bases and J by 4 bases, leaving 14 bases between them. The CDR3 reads CASSLSGTWSTEAFF. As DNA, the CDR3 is TGTGCCAGCAGCTTATCCGGGACGTGGAGCACTGAAGCTTTCTTT. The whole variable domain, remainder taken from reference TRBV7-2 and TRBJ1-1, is GAGVSQSPSNKVTEKGKDVELRCDPISGHTALYWYRQSLGQGLEFLIYFQGNSAPDKSGLPSDRFSAERTGGSVSTLTIQRTQQEDSAVYLCASSLSGTWSTEAFFGQGTRLTVV.

The CDR3 is CASSLQRESDTQYF. Written as DNA, the CDR3 is TGTGCCAGCAGCTTACAGCGGGAGTCAGATACGCAGTATTTT. V gene TRBV7-8 combines with J gene TRBJ2-3, with 8 nucleotides matching TRBD2. The trim removed 2 bases at V and 4 bases at J, leaving 2 bases unmatched. CDR1 SGHVS and CDR2 FQNEAQ come from the germline V gene. The CDR3 spans 14 residues. Full variable domain (outside the CDR3, taken from reference TRBV7-8 and TRBJ2-3): GAGVSQSPRYKVAKRGQDVALRCDPISGHVSLFWYQQALGQGPEFLTYFQNEAQLDKSGLPSDRFFAERPEGSVSTLKIQRTQQEDSAVYLCASSLQRESDTQYFGPGTRLTVL.

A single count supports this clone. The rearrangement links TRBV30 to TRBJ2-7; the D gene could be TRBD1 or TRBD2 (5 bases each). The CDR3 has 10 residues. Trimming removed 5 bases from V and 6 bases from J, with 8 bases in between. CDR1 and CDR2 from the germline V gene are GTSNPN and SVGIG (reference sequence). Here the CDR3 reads CAWGGVEQYF. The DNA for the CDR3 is TGTGCCTGGGGGGGTGTCGAGCAGTACTTC.

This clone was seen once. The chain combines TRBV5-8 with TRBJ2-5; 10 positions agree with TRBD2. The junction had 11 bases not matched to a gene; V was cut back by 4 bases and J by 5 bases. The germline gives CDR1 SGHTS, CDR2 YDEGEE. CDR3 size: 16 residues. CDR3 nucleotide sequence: TGTGCCAGCAGCCCTGTGGCTAGCGGGGGTATGGAGACCCAGTACTTC. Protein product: CASSPVASGGMETQYF.

CDR3: CASRIRDTHYEQYF. The CDR3 DNA is TGCGCCAGCAGGATCCGGGACACGCACTACGAGCAGTACTTC. The chain joins TRBV5-1 to TRBJ2-7; TRBD1 might be the D (6 bases). Germline-derived CDR1 and CDR2 are SGHRS and YFSETQ. This CDR3 is built from 14 residues. Trimming left V 5 bases short and J 3 bases short, with 15 bases between.

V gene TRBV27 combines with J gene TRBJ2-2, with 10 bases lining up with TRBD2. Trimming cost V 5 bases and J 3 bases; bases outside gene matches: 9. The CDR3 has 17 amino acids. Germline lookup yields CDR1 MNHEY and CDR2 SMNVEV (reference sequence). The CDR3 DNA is TGTGCCAGCAGTCTCCTACAGACTAGCGGGTACACCGGGGAGCTGTTTTTT. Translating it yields CASSLLQTSGYTGELFF.

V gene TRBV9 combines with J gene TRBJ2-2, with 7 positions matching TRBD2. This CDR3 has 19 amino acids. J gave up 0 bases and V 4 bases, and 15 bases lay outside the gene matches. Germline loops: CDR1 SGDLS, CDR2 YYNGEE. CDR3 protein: CASSPWGGVQHSNTGELFF. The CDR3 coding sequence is TGTGCCAGCAGCCCATGGGGAGGGGTCCAACATTCGAACACCGGGGAGCTGTTTTTT.

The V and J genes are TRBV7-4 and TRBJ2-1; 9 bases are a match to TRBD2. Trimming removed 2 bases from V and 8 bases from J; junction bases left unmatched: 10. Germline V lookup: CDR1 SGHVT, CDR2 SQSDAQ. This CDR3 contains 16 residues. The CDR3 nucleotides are TGTGCCAGCAGCTTAATCGGCGGGAGGGCCCGACATGAGCAGTTCTTC. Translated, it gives CASSLIGGRARHEQFF.

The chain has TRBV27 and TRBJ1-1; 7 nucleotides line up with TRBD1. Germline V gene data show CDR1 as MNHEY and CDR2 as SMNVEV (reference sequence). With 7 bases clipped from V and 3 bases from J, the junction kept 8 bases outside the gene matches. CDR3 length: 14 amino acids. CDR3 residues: CASKIQGRDTEAFF. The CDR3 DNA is TGTGCCAGCAAGATACAGGGGCGGGACACTGAAGCTTTCTTT.

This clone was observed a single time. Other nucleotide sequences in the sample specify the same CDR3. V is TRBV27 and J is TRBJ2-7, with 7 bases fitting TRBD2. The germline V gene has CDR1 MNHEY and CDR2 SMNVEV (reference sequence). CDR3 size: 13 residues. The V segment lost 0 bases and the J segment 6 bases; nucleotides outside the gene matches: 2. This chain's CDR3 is CASSLSGGFEQYF. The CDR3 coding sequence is TGTGCCAGCAGTTTATCGGGAGGGTTCGAGCAGTACTTC.

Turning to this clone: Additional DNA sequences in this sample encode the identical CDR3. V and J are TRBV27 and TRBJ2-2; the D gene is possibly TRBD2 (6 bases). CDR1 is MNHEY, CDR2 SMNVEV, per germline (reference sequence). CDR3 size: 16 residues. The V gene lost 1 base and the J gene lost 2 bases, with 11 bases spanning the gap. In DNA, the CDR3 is TGTGCCAGCAGTTTATTGGCGGGATCAAACACCGGGGAGCTGTTTTTT. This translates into CASSLLAGSNTGELFF.

The CDR3 sequence is CASSSHTLSPLHF. The CDR3, as DNA: TGTGCCAGCAGCTCCCATACACTATCACCCCTCCACTTT. The chain has TRBV12-1 and TRBJ1-6. TRBV12-1 is classified as a pseudogene. This CDR3 spans 13 amino acids.

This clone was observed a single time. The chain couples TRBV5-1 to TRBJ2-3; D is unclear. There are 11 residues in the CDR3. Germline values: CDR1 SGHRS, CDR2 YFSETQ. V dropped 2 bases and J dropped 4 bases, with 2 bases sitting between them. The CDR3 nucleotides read TGCGCCAGCAGCTTTGCAGATACGCAGTATTTT. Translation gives CASSFADTQYF.

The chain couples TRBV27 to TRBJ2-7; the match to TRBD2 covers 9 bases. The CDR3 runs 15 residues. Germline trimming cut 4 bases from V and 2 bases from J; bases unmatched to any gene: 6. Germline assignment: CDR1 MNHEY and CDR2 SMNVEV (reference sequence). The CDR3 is CASSWGAGGPYEQYF. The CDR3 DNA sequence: TGTGCCAGCAGTTGGGGAGCGGGAGGCCCCTACGAGCAGTACTTC.

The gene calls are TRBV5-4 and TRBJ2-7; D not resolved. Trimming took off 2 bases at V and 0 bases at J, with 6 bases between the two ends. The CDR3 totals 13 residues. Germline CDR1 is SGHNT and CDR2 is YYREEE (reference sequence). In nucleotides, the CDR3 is TGTGCCAGCAGCTTAAAGGCCTCCTACGAGCAGTACTTC. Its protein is CASSLKASYEQYF. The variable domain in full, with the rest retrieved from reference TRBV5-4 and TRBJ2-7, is ETGVTQSPTHLIKTRGQQVTLRCSSQSGHNTVSWYQQALGQGPQFIFQYYREEENGRGNFPPRFSGLQFPNYSSELNVNALELDDSALYLCASSLKASYEQYFGPGTRLTVT.

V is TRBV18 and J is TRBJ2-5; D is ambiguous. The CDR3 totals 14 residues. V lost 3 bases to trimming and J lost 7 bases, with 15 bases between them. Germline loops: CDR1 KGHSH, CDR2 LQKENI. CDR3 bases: TGTGCCAGCTCACCCTGGGGAACCCTTAGGACCCAGTACTTC. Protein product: CASSPWGTLRTQYF.